These T cell receptor beta chains were read from a single sample in a study of cytomegalovirus exposure and HLA in healthy donors. TCRdb's table, derived via immunoSEQ multiplex PCR, lists solely in-frame clones and lacks some. The table has under 150,000 clones, around 79% seen once. The sequenced sample was PBMCs. The receptors were sampled from a woman aged 40 to 50 in good health and CMV-seronegative. CDR3s include the opening cysteine and the closing phenylalanine or tryptophan. Fields, in order: J gene, D gene, clone size, V gene, CDR3 DNA, CDR3 protein. The D gene is left open where the match is weak. The listing skips clone size in some rows; elsewhere it reads once, few, many or a size class.

j_gene: TRBJ2-7; d_gene: -; abundance: few; v_gene: TRBV7-9; CDR3nt: TGTGCCAGCAGCTTGGCAGGGGTCGAGCAGTACTTC; CDR3aa: CASSLAGVEQYF
j_gene: TRBJ2-4; d_gene: TRBD1; abundance: -; v_gene: TRBV6-1; CDR3nt: TGTGCCAGCACCGGACAGGCTCTAGCCAAAAACATTCAGTACTTC; CDR3aa: CASTGQALAKNIQYF
j_gene: TRBJ2-4; d_gene: TRBD1; abundance: -; v_gene: TRBV6-1; CDR3nt: TGTGCCAGCAGTGAAGCGATACAGGGGGTTGGAACCAAAAACATTCAGTACTTC; CDR3aa: CASSEAIQGVGTKNIQYF
j_gene: TRBJ1-6; d_gene: -; abundance: -; v_gene: TRBV27; CDR3nt: TGTGCCAGCAGTTTAAGGTTCAGCAGGGGATATGATTCACCCCTCCACTTT; CDR3aa: CASSLRFSRGYDSPLHF
j_gene: TRBJ1-3; d_gene: -; abundance: -; v_gene: TRBV10-3; CDR3nt: TGTGCCATCAGTGAGTTTGGCAGCTCTGGAAACACCATATATTTT; CDR3aa: CAISEFGSSGNTIYF
j_gene: TRBJ2-7; d_gene: TRBD1; abundance: -; v_gene: TRBV4-3; CDR3nt: TGCGCCAGCAGCGAGGGACAGAGCGAAGACTACGAGCAGTACTTC; CDR3aa: CASSEGQSEDYEQYF
j_gene: TRBJ2-7; d_gene: TRBD1; abundance: -; v_gene: TRBV27; CDR3nt: TGTGCCAGCCGTCCGGGACAGGGGAGCTCCTACGAGCAGTACTTC; CDR3aa: CASRPGQGSSYEQYF
j_gene: TRBJ2-3; d_gene: -; abundance: -; v_gene: TRBV18; CDR3nt: TGTGCCAGCTCACCATCTGGGCTAACAGATACGCAGTATTTT; CDR3aa: CASSPSGLTDTQYF
j_gene: TRBJ1-1; d_gene: -; abundance: -; v_gene: TRBV6-5; CDR3nt: TGTGCCAGCATCCCCCCGGGGGGCACTGAAGCTTTCTTT; CDR3aa: CASIPPGGTEAFF
j_gene: TRBJ1-1; d_gene: -; abundance: few; v_gene: TRBV5-1; CDR3nt: TGCGCCAGCAGCCTCTCTCGGGGAGGCACTGAAGCTTTCTTT; CDR3aa: CASSLSRGGTEAFF
j_gene: TRBJ2-5; d_gene: TRBD1; abundance: -; v_gene: TRBV12-5; CDR3nt: TGTGCTAGTGGTTTGCCGGGACAGCCGATGGTGAAAGAGACCCAGTACTTC; CDR3aa: CASGLPGQPMVKETQYF
j_gene: TRBJ1-5; d_gene: TRBD1; abundance: -; v_gene: TRBV6-5; CDR3nt: TGTGCCAGCAGCCAACAGGGGGCGGCTCAGCCCCAGCATTTT; CDR3aa: CASSQQGAAQPQHF
j_gene: TRBJ1-5; d_gene: TRBD1; abundance: -; v_gene: TRBV5-6; CDR3nt: TGTGCCAGCAGCCTCGGACAGGGAAGAGAGCAGCCCCAGCATTTT; CDR3aa: CASSLGQGREQPQHF
j_gene: TRBJ1-1; d_gene: -; abundance: few; v_gene: TRBV12-5; CDR3nt: TGTGCTAGTGGTTTGGTGTCGTACACTGAAGCTTTCTTT; CDR3aa: CASGLVSYTEAFF
j_gene: TRBJ1-1; d_gene: -; abundance: -; v_gene: TRBV5-4; CDR3nt: TGTGCCAGCAGCCCCATCGGGGGAATGAACACTGAAGCTTTCTTT; CDR3aa: CASSPIGGMNTEAFF
j_gene: TRBJ1-1; d_gene: TRBD1; abundance: -; v_gene: TRBV7-6; CDR3nt: TGTGCCAGCAGCTTAGAGGGGGCTCGTACAGCTTTCTTT; CDR3aa: CASSLEGARTAFF
j_gene: TRBJ2-7; d_gene: TRBD2; abundance: -; v_gene: TRBV6-5; CDR3nt: TGTGCCAGCAGTTCGAGCGGGGGGGGCTACGAGCAGTACTTC; CDR3aa: CASSSSGGGYEQYF
j_gene: TRBJ2-7; d_gene: TRBD1; abundance: -; v_gene: TRBV27; CDR3nt: TGTGCCAGCAGTTTATTGGACAGGCCGGACTACGAGCAGTACTTC; CDR3aa: CASSLLDRPDYEQYF
j_gene: TRBJ1-1; d_gene: -; abundance: -; v_gene: TRBV29-1; CDR3nt: TGCAGCGTTGTAGCGTTTATGAACACTGAAGCTTTCTTT; CDR3aa: CSVVAFMNTEAFF
j_gene: TRBJ1-2; d_gene: -; abundance: -; v_gene: TRBV28; CDR3nt: TGTGCCAGCAGTTCCCCCGGGGGGATCACCCATGGCTACACCTTC; CDR3aa: CASSSPGGITHGYTF
j_gene: TRBJ2-7; d_gene: TRBD1; abundance: -; v_gene: TRBV7-6; CDR3nt: TGTGCCAGCAGCTTAAGGACAGGGACAGGGGGAGAGCAGTACTTC; CDR3aa: CASSLRTGTGGEQYF
j_gene: TRBJ1-1; d_gene: -; abundance: once; v_gene: TRBV7-9; CDR3nt: TGTGCCAGCAGCTTAGTTCAGGTCACTGAAGCTTTCTTT; CDR3aa: CASSLVQVTEAFF
j_gene: TRBJ2-3; d_gene: TRBD2; abundance: -; v_gene: TRBV7-2; CDR3nt: TGTGCCAGCAGCCCTCAAGGGGCGGGGGTCACAGATACGCAGTATTTT; CDR3aa: CASSPQGAGVTDTQYF
j_gene: TRBJ1-1; d_gene: TRBD1; abundance: -; v_gene: TRBV6-5; CDR3nt: TGTGCCAGCAGGCTGACAGGGGAAGGCACTGAAGCTTTCTTT; CDR3aa: CASRLTGEGTEAFF
j_gene: TRBJ2-3; d_gene: TRBD2; abundance: -; v_gene: TRBV5-1; CDR3nt: TGCGCCAGCAGCCCACCACTAGCGGGGGACACAGATACGCAGTATTTT; CDR3aa: CASSPPLAGDTDTQYF
j_gene: TRBJ1-4; d_gene: -; abundance: -; v_gene: TRBV9; CDR3nt: TGTGCCAGCAGCGTAGCGGGGGGAAATAATGAAAAACTGTTTTTT; CDR3aa: CASSVAGGNNEKLFF
j_gene: TRBJ1-2; d_gene: TRBD1; abundance: -; v_gene: TRBV18; CDR3nt: TGTGCCAGCTCACCACTTTCCGGACAGGGTAATAACTATGGCTACACCTTC; CDR3aa: CASSPLSGQGNNYGYTF
j_gene: TRBJ2-2; d_gene: -; abundance: -; v_gene: TRBV7-8; CDR3nt: TGTGCCAGCAGCTCCGGACTCCCGGGGACCGGGGAGCTGTTTTTT; CDR3aa: CASSSGLPGTGELFF
j_gene: TRBJ2-7; d_gene: TRBD1; abundance: -; v_gene: TRBV18; CDR3nt: TGTGCCAGCTCACTTTCTGGGACAGGGGAGTACGAGCAGTACTTC; CDR3aa: CASSLSGTGEYEQYF
j_gene: TRBJ1-5; d_gene: -; abundance: -; v_gene: TRBV10-3; CDR3nt: TGTGCCATCAGTCGGGACATTGATCAGCCCCAGCATTTT; CDR3aa: CAISRDIDQPQHF
j_gene: TRBJ1-4; d_gene: -; abundance: once; v_gene: TRBV18; CDR3nt: TGTGCCAGCTCACCCGCCAGGGGTACTAATGAAAAACTGTTTTTT; CDR3aa: CASSPARGTNEKLFF
j_gene: TRBJ2-5; d_gene: TRBD2; abundance: -; v_gene: TRBV7-6; CDR3nt: TGTGCCAGCAGCTCCAACAGGCTAGCAAGCGGGGGATTAGGAGAGACCCAGTACTTC; CDR3aa: CASSSNRLASGGLGETQYF
j_gene: TRBJ2-7; d_gene: TRBD1; abundance: -; v_gene: TRBV29-1; CDR3nt: TGCAGCGCCAGGGGGAGCTCCTACGAGCAGTACTTC; CDR3aa: CSARGSSYEQYF
j_gene: TRBJ1-3; d_gene: -; abundance: few; v_gene: TRBV4-1; CDR3nt: TGCGCCAGCAGCCAGGCAGGGACTGGAAACACCATATATTTT; CDR3aa: CASSQAGTGNTIYF
j_gene: TRBJ2-1; d_gene: -; abundance: -; v_gene: TRBV2; CDR3nt: TGTGCCAGTGAAGACAGGGGAGGGGTCAATGAGCAGTTCTTC; CDR3aa: CASEDRGGVNEQFF
j_gene: TRBJ1-4; d_gene: -; abundance: -; v_gene: TRBV2; CDR3nt: TGTGCCAGCAGTGAATCCTGGACCCAGGCTGGAGGCCTGTTTTTT; CDR3aa: CASSESWTQAGGLFF
j_gene: TRBJ1-5; d_gene: -; abundance: -; v_gene: TRBV11-2; CDR3nt: TGTGCCAGCAGCCCAGGACTGTCCAATCAGCCCCAGCATTTT; CDR3aa: CASSPGLSNQPQHF
j_gene: TRBJ2-1; d_gene: TRBD1; abundance: -; v_gene: TRBV25-1; CDR3nt: TGTGCCAGCGAGCTTCGCTGGGACAGCGGCTACAATGAGCAGTTCTTC; CDR3aa: CASELRWDSGYNEQFF
j_gene: TRBJ2-7; d_gene: -; abundance: -; v_gene: TRBV30; CDR3nt: TGTGCCTGGAGTGTGGGGCGCCCCTACGAGCAGTACTTC; CDR3aa: CAWSVGRPYEQYF
j_gene: TRBJ1-2; d_gene: -; abundance: -; v_gene: TRBV25-1; CDR3nt: TGTGCCAGCAGTGACCCCAACAGGGAAGTAGGCTACACCTTC; CDR3aa: CASSDPNREVGYTF
j_gene: TRBJ1-2; d_gene: -; abundance: -; v_gene: TRBV9; CDR3nt: TGTGCCAGCAGCACCAGGACTGCGGCCTATGGCTACACCTTC; CDR3aa: CASSTRTAAYGYTF
j_gene: TRBJ2-7; d_gene: TRBD2; abundance: once; v_gene: TRBV18; CDR3nt: TGTGCCAGCTCACCACAGACGGGGGGGCCGTACGAGCAGTACTTC; CDR3aa: CASSPQTGGPYEQYF